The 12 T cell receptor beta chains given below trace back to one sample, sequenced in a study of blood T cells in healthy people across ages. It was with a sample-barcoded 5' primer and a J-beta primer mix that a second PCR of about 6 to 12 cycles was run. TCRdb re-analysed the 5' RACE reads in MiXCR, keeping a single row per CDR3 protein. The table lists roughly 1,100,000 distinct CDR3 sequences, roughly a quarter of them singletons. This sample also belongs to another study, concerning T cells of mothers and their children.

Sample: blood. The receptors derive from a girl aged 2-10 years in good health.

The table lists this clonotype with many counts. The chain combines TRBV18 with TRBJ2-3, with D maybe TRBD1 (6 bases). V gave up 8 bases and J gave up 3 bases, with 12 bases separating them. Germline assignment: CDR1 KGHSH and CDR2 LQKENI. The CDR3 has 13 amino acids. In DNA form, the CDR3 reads TGTGCCAGCAGCCCAACAGGGACAGATACGCAGTATTTT. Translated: CASSPTGTDTQYF.

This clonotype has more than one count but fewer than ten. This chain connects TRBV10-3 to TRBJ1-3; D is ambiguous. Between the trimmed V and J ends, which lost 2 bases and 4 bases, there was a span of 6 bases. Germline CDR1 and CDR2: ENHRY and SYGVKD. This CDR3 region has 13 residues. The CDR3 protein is CAISEASGNTIYF. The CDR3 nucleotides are TGTGCCATCAGTGAGGCTTCGGGAAACACCATATATTTT.

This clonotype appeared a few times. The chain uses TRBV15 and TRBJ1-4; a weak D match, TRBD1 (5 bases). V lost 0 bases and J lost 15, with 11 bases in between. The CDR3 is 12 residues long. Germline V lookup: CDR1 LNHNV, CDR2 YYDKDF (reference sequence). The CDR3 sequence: CATSRDVRGVFF. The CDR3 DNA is TGTGCCACCAGCAGAGATGTTAGGGGAGTGTTTTTT.

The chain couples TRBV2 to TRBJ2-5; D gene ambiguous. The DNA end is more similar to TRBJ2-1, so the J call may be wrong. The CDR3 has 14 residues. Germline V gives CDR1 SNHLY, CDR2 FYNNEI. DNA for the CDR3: TGTGCCAGCAAGGGCGGTAACAATTACAATGAGCAGTTCTTC. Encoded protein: CASKGGNNYNEQFF.

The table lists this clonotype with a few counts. The CDR3: CASSRFQVESSYEQYF. Here the CDR3 DNA reads TGTGCCAGCAGTCGATTCCAAGTGGAGAGCTCCTACGAGCAGTACTTC. The chain is built from TRBV6-2 or TRBV6-3 and TRBJ2-7; D call uncertain. Germline V lookup: CDR1 MNHEY, CDR2 SVGEGT. This CDR3 has 16 residues. V was cut by 5 bases and J by 0 bases, with 17 bases left in between.

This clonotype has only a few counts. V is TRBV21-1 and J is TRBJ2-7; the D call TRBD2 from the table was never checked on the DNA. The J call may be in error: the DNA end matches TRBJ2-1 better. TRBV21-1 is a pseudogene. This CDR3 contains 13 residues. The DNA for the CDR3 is TGTGCCTCTCAACCGGGGCCCTACAATGAGCAGTTCTTC. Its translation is CASQPGPYNEQFF.

CDR3 protein: CASSQSTSGLYNEQFF. The CDR3 DNA reads as TGCGCCAGCAGCCAATCGACTAGCGGGTTATACAATGAGCAGTTCTTC. The chain links TRBV4-3 to TRBJ2-1; 10 nucleotides line up with TRBD2. CDR1 LGHNA and CDR2 YSLEER come from the germline V gene. The CDR3 is made up of 16 amino acids. With 2 bases clipped from V and 4 bases from J, the junction kept 5 bases outside the gene matches.

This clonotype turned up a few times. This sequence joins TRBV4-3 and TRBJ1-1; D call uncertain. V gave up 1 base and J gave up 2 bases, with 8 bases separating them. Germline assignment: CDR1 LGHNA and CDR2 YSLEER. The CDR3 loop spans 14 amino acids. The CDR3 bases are TGCGCCAGCAGCCAAGGGTTAGATAACACTGAAGCTTTCTTT. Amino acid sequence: CASSQGLDNTEAFF.

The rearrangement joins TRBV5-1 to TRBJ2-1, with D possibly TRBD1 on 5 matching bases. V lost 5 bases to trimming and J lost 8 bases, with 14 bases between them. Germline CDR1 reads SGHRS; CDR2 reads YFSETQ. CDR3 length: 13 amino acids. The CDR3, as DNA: TGCGCCAGCAGAGTATTAGGGGCGGATGAGCAGTTCTTC. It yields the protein CASRVLGADEQFF.

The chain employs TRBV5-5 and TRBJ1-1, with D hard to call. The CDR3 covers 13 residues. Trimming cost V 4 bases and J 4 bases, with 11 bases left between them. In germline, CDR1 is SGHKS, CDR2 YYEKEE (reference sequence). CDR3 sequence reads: CASSIWESTEAFF. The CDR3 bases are TGTGCCAGCAGCATCTGGGAGAGCACTGAAGCTTTCTTT. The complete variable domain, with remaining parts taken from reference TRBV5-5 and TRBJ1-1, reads DAGVTQSPTHLIKTRGQQVTLRCSPISGHKSVSWYQQVLGQGPQFIFQYYEKEERGRGNFPDRFSARQFPNYSSELNVNALLLGDSALYLCASSIWESTEAFFGQGTRLTVV.

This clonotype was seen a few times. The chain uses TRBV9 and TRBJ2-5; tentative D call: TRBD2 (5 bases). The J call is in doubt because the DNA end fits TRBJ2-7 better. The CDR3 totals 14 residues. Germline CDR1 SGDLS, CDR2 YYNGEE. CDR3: CASSVDGVSYEQYF. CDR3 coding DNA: TGTGCCAGCTCCGTTGACGGGGTGTCCTACGAGCAGTACTTC.

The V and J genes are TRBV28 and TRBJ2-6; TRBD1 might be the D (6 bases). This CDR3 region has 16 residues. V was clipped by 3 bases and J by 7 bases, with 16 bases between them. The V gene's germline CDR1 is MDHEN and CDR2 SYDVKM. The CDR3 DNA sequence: TGTGCCAGCAGTTTCCCCCAGATCAGGGGAGCCAACGTCCTGACTTTC. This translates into CASSFPQIRGANVLTF.